The 9 T cell receptor beta chains in this list originate from one sample, sequenced in a study of response to subunit inactivated influenza vaccine. TCRdb fed the RT-PCR reads into MiXCR, producing one record per CDR3 protein. The sample has 650,000 to 800,000 distinct CDR3 sequences, 11% to 15% seen once. This sample comprised PBMCs from blood, obtained around 14 days before vaccination. The receptors stem from a middle-aged man who received an inactivated influenza vaccine.

The V call is TRBV4-2, the J call TRBJ2-7, with 9 bases matching TRBD2. CDR1 LGHNA and CDR2 YNFKEQ come from the germline V gene. Trimming cost V 0 bases and J 4 bases; bases outside gene matches: 7. This CDR3 comprises 16 residues. CDR3 sequence (DNA): TGTGCCAGCAGCCAAGATACAGCGGGGGGAACTTACGAGCAGTACTTC. As protein: CASSQDTAGGTYEQYF.

This clonotype was seen more than once but under ten times. The chain couples TRBV7-2 to TRBJ2-7; D possibly corresponds to TRBD2 (7 bases). This CDR3 is built from 16 residues. V was shortened by 3 bases and J by 5 bases, with 20 bases between the two germline ends. CDR1 and CDR2 from the germline V gene are SGHTA and FQGNSA. The CDR3 DNA reads TGTGCCAGCAGCTTGGGTGTTCGGGGGGCGCGGGACGAGCAGTACTTC. Translated, it gives CASSLGVRGARDEQYF.

This clonotype was recorded a few times. The J gene is TRBJ2-5, the V gene TRBV20-1; a weak D match, TRBD2 (6 bases). Germline V gene sequence: CDR1 DFQATT, CDR2 SNEGSKA (reference sequence). CDR3 length: 16 residues. The V end lost 1 base, the J end lost 5 bases, and 20 bases lay between the germline ends. CDR3 region: CSARGPLANQPETQYF. Written as DNA, the CDR3 is TGCAGTGCTAGAGGGCCACTAGCCAACCAACCGGAGACCCAGTACTTC.

This clonotype was detected a few times. V is TRBV10-3 and J is TRBJ2-7; D gene unclear. The V gene's germline CDR1 is ENHRY and CDR2 SYGVKD. V was shortened by 3 bases and J by 0 bases, with 9 bases between the two germline ends. The CDR3 is 14 residues long. In DNA form, the CDR3 reads TGTGCCATCAGTGACGGTCAGAGCTCCTACGAGCAGTACTTC. Translating it yields CAISDGQSSYEQYF.

This clonotype was seen a few times. J is TRBJ2-2 and V is TRBV18; D tentatively fits TRBD1 or TRBD2 (6 bases each). The germline gives CDR1 KGHSH, CDR2 LQKENI. The CDR3 runs to 18 residues. V was clipped by 2 bases and J by 4 bases, with 20 bases between them. The chain's CDR3 is CASSPTVAFGGSTGELFF. CDR3 DNA sequence: TGTGCCAGCTCACCAACTGTTGCGTTCGGGGGCTCCACCGGGGAGCTGTTTTTT. The full variable domain, completed using reference TRBV18 and TRBJ2-2, is NAGVMQNPRHLVRRRGQEARLRCSPMKGHSHVYWYRQLPEEGLKFMVYLQKENIIDESGMPKERFSAEFPKEGPSILRIQQVVRGDSAAYFCASSPTVAFGGSTGELFFGEGSRLTVL.

This clonotype has only a few counts. V gene TRBV12-3 or TRBV12-4 combines with J gene TRBJ2-7, with TRBD1 identical over 7 bases. V trimming: 7 bases; J trimming: 6 bases; junction bases outside the gene matches: 15. The length of the CDR3 is 15 residues. CDR3 nucleotides: TGTGCCAGCAACTTAGAGGGGACAGTTCCGACCGAGCAGTACTTC. Encoded protein: CASNLEGTVPTEQYF.

The chain combines TRBV5-1 with TRBJ2-7; weak D call: TRBD2 (6 bases). V gave up 1 base and J gave up 4 bases, with 15 bases separating them. CDR3 length: 15 amino acids. In germline, CDR1 is SGHRS, CDR2 YFSETQ. CDR3 protein: CASSLFSGKEYEQYF. The CDR3 DNA reads as TGCGCCAGCAGCTTGTTTAGCGGCAAGGAGTACGAGCAGTACTTC.

To note about this clonotype: Mismatch with germline at one junction end may stem from a read error. The rearrangement links TRBV6-2 or TRBV6-3 to TRBJ2-1; D not certain. The CDR3 extends over 14 amino acids. The germline CDR1 and CDR2 sequences are MNHEY and SVGEGT. The CDR3 DNA follows: TGTGCCAGCAGTTACTATAGCTCCTACAATGGGCAGTTCTTC. It encodes CASSYYSSYNGQFF.

CDR3 loop: CASSLGTGVIRNQPQHF. The DNA for the CDR3 is TGTGCCAGCAGCTTAGGGACAGGGGTTATTCGCAATCAGCCCCAGCATTTT. This chain joins TRBV7-8 and TRBJ1-5; 9 bases align to TRBD1. Germline lookup yields CDR1 SGHVS and CDR2 FQNEAQ. The V gene end was trimmed by 1 base and the J gene end by 2 bases; junction bases not matched to a gene: 6. CDR3 length equals 17 residues.